This T cell receptor (beta chain) appears in the sequencing data of a study of T cell responses to AZD1222 COVID-19 vaccine. The data were produced by immunoSEQ multiplex PCR, yet TCRdb's version contains in-frame clones alone and is incomplete. The sample has under 200,000 clones, around 92% seen once. Germline-derived CDR1 and CDR2 are LGHNA and YSLEER. Losses at the gene ends were 0 bases for V and 1 base for J; bases not matched to a gene: 15. The CDR3 loop spans 20 amino acids. The sequencing here drew on peripheral blood, taken on day 0 of AZD1222 vaccination. The receptor's source is an adult in good health. The rearrangement links TRBV4-3 to TRBJ2-1, with 7 nucleotides matching TRBD2. The CDR3 loop reads CASSQERGRGAGVSYNEQFF. The CDR3 bases are TGCGCCAGCAGCCAAGAAAGGGGCAGAGGGGCGGGAGTATCCTACAATGAGCAGTTCTTC.